This T cell receptor (beta chain) was captured in a study of cytomegalovirus exposure and HLA in healthy donors (dated by TCRdb to about 2017). Regarding the research as a whole: According to an earlier analysis of 550 to 750 of the donors, 200 million or so T cells yielded over 100 million unique TCR beta sequences and more than 250 Gb of sequence data. The later analysis used no new phenotypic data to find candidate immune exposures, relying instead on TCR beta sequences and their occurrence across donors. Along with the roughly 670-subject first cohort, a separate validation cohort of over a hundred different subjects was used. Among over 350 genotyped donors of the cohort, an average of roughly 240,000 unique TCR beta nucleotide sequences were sequenced per donor, around 20% of them non-productive. In a later analysis, previously published TCR beta repertoires from roughly 710 donors were re-analyzed and high-resolution HLA genotyping was added so that TCR occurrence patterns could be studied. Alongside the repertoire data, information on donor age, sex, ethnicity and CMV serostatus was compiled. To predict cytomegalovirus infection status, the study brought together high-throughput TCR immunosequencing, statistical association of individual TCRs with disease status, and machine learning. Roughly 5 DR-DQ haplotypes were handled as single units for association and clustering because linkage in the cohort was strong. Approximately 300 gigabases of sequencing data and roughly 80 million unique TCR sequences made up an early release that covered some 640 HLA-typed donors. All discovery cohort repertoires had been generated on a single sequencing platform. Among the roughly 380 genotyped donors, more than 70% belonged to the genetic ancestry cluster associated with self-reported Caucasian donors. Genome-wide SNP genotypes for about 65% of the roughly 670 donors were used in a later genetic analysis, which treated that subset as a discovery cohort. In an earlier analysis of about 590 of the donors, high-throughput TCR beta sequencing was used to judge whether each TCR beta V gene segment behaved as functional or pseudogenic. The study profiled the T cell repertoires of about 720 subjects by immunosequencing and related them to cytomegalovirus serostatus. Both class I and class II loci were covered by HLA typing, at four-digit resolution. The study aimed to test whether cataloging public T cell receptors could reveal signatures of past pathogen exposure. Typing coverage varied by locus: roughly 629-640 donors for A, B, C, DRB1 and DQB1; under 550 for DQA1; around 570 for DPA1; more than 450 for DPB1.

In total, 500 to 700 healthy bone marrow donors made up the cohort. At the time of sampling, every cohort member was nominally healthy, though immune exposures that went unrecorded were likely present. The donor was CMV seropositive and was included in the group of 270 or so seropositive cohort members. Each donor provided a peripheral blood sample, and peripheral blood mononuclear cells were used for TCR beta sequencing. The Qiagen DNeasy Blood Extraction Kit was used to extract genomic DNA from the blood cell samples. Measured from the cysteine to the phenylalanine, the CDR3 is 14 residues long. Only the CDR3 portion is preserved as DNA: 42 bases, with reading frame beginning at the first base. The V end loses 0 bases and the J end loses 2 bases, and a stretch of 7 bases separates them. The germline V gene (reference sequence) gives CDR1 as SEHNR and CDR2 as FQNEAQ. On this clone itself: The antigen it binds to is not known. It has no much larger one-base neighbor in the sample; base qualities were not kept. Additional DNA sequences in this sample encode the identical CDR3.

Overall study results and their limits: A further reported finding was that TCR beta sequences accurately predicted the HLA-A and HLA-B alleles for most subjects in the first cohort. Most TCR sequences were seen in very few donors, while some public TCRs were found in many individuals. CMV serostatus was the only immune exposure information available for the cohort. Broadly in line with IMGT annotations, most TCR beta V segments showed up in productive rearrangements about 90% or about 30% of the time in an earlier analysis of 450 to 600 of the donors. In vitro tests confirmed that a few of the cytomegalovirus-associated TCR beta chains recognize cytomegalovirus antigens. The authors suggested that the approach could potentially be generalized to other disease states and immunological phenotypes. Several of the top co-occurrence clusters appeared to be linked to parvovirus B19, influenza, CMV and Epstein-Barr virus, according to a later analysis. This cohort had only TCR beta chains sequenced, and the lack of alpha or paired-chain data limited which features could be detected. Correlated functional status among segregating V segments might be attributable to linkage disequilibrium, but an unknown experimental factor could not be ruled out. Cytomegalovirus status was reported to be diagnosed by the classifier with high specificity and sensitivity in both the original and validation cohorts. Some IMGT-functional V segments, including TRBV6-2 and TRBV6-3, could not be distinguished by the 87-base-pair reads and were therefore excluded. Assigning TCR associations to individual alleles was difficult when HLA alleles, especially DR and DQ, strongly co-occurred. A total of fewer than 200 TCR beta chains were listed by the study as associated with cytomegalovirus. Specific HLA alleles were associated with more than 15,000 TCR beta sequences at a false discovery rate of 0.05 in a later analysis. Because some donors lacked HLA typing at each locus, the association tests relied only on the typed subset. According to a later analysis, most CMV-associated TCR beta chains appeared to be HLA-restricted, and the HLA associations seemed to be driven largely by CMV exposure. A later analysis found that HLA-associated TCR beta chains were more clonally expanded and had lower generation probabilities than equally common non-associated chains. In a later analysis, TCR association rates were found to vary across HLA loci, with the most associated TCRs seen for DRB1 alleles and the fewest for HLA-C alleles. The earlier analysis of 587 of the donors excluded roughly 16 rarely observed V segments, including chromosome 9 orphons, because counts were too low. A cluster of highly shared sequence variants was judged likely to be a technical artifact of the sequencing pipeline. In a later genetic analysis, a missense DCLRE1C variant was associated with V-gene and J-gene trimming of TCR beta chains, and the association was replicated in an independent cohort. Roughly uniform sequencing depth across donors was assumed in presence/absence analyses, although this assumption may not hold. Compared with the 666-donor mean, donors in an Asian-associated ancestry cluster had fewer N-insertions in productive TCRs, according to a later genetic analysis.

To prepare the library, the immunoSEQ multiplex PCR assay was applied. A mixture of 60 forward primers for TCR Vbeta segments and 13 reverse primers for TCR Jbeta segments was used in the multiplex PCR. The CDR3 region of rearranged TCR beta genes was amplified from genomic DNA with a multiplex PCR assay. On the Illumina HiSeq System, the amplified TCR beta libraries were sequenced as 87-base-pair reads. Processing in the source paper ran as follows. A later analysis counted some 80 million unique TCR beta chains across the 550 to 750 repertoires, and about 10 million of these chains were shared by at least two donors. To remove PCR and sequencing errors, raw reads were error-corrected and collapsed into unique sequences using a nearest-neighbor algorithm that merged closely related sequences. V, D and J gene segments were assigned by aligning CDR3 sequences to IMGT reference sequences. For a sequence to be retained, at least a six-nucleotide match to both a V gene segment and a J gene segment was required. A rearrangement was called productive if the CDR3 had no stop codons and remained in frame with V and J, and every other rearrangement was called non-productive. CDR3 was defined by IMGT convention, running from the second conserved V-encoded cysteine to the conserved J-encoded phenylalanine. Sequences without an unambiguous match to a single V gene segment were excluded from the earlier analysis of 500 to 700 of the donors. An earlier analysis of about 590 of the donors classified V segments as functional when productive rearrangements were above 56.7% and as segregating when the standard deviation between donors was above 5%. A statistical classification framework was built to diagnose cytomegalovirus status from the catalog of TCR beta chain sequences. A later analysis assigned V and J genes by comparing TCR nucleotide sequences with IMGT/GENE-DB human TR gene sequences. Using the TCRdist pipeline, a later analysis assigned CDR3 sequences along with most-parsimonious VDJ recombination scenarios. A later analysis defined each TCR beta chain by its CDR3 amino acid sequence plus V-gene family, and excluded reads lacking a unique V-gene family. In a later analysis, a few hundred highly shared, low-generation-probability nucleotide sequences were removed to address suspected cross-contamination and a sequencing artifact. For each public chain, a later analysis derived a clonal expansion index from normalized ranks of inferred template counts within each repertoire. Generation probabilities in a later analysis came from a VDJ recombination model fitted to out-of-frame rearrangements, and those results were checked against IGoR. In a later analysis, TCR-TCR, TCR-HLA and TCR-CMV co-occurrence was scored with hypergeometric tests, and a repertoire-size bias correction was applied to TCR pairs. In a later analysis, false discovery rates were estimated by permuting HLA or CMV assignments 20 times. In a later analysis, co-occurring TCRs were grouped using DBSCAN, with TCRdist sequence similarity added in when clustering inside HLA-allele-positive subsets. Co-occurrence clustering excluded repertoires with fewer than 30,000 or more than 120,000 public chains, plus five with anomalous nucleotide sharing. What TCRdb holds here is the immuneACCESS table cut down to in-frame rearrangements. Part of the clones is not present; checked against another copy, under half of the missing clones reflect an unresolved V gene, and the others are unexplained. V and J calls and clone size come straight from that table; D and trimming were deduced from the DNA. This sample comprises over 100,000 clones, around 78% of them detected only once. The ten largest clones represent 3% to 4% of the sample.

The chain couples TRBV7-9 to TRBJ1-1; the best D guess is TRBD1, with 6 bases matching. The sequence was obtained from a woman in her thirties in good health and CMV-seropositive. Sequencing was done on a sample of PBMCs. The CDR3 has the sequence CASSLAGGNTEAFF. In nucleotide form, the sequence is TGTGCCAGCAGCTTAGCAGGGGGAAACACTGAAGCTTTCTTT.